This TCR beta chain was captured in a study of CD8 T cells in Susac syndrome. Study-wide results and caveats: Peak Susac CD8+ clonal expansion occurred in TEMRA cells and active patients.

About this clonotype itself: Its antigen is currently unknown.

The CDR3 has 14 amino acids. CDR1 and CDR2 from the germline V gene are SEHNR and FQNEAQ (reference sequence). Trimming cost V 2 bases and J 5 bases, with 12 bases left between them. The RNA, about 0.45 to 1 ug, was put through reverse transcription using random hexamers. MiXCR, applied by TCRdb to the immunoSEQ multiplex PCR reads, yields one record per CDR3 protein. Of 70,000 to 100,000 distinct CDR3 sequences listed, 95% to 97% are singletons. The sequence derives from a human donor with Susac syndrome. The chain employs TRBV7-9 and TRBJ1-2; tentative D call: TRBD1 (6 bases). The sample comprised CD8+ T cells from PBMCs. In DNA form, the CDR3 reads TGTGCCAGCAGCTTACTGGACAGAGAATATGGCTACACCTTC. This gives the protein CASSLLDREYGYTF.